The T cell receptor beta chain under discussion was sequenced for a study of cytomegalovirus exposure and HLA in healthy donors. Overall study findings and caveats: Rarity characterized most TCR sequences, yet some public TCRs appeared in many donors. Most of the TCR beta V segments (in an earlier analysis) were productive either about 87% or about 30% of the time.

As regards this clone: The antigen remains undetermined.

PCR was performed using 60 Vbeta and 13 Jbeta primers. The repertoire was sequenced with immunoSEQ multiplex PCR; TCRdb's copy has only in-frame clones and lacks some. The sample includes nearly 200,000 clones, about 81% of them seen just once. CDR1 and CDR2 (germline): LNHDA, SQIVND (reference sequence). V lost 7 bases, J lost 1 base, and 16 bases lay in between. The CDR3 totals 15 residues. This sequence originates from a woman in her forties or fifties in good health and CMV-seropositive. Sequenced: PBMCs. J is TRBJ1-1 and V is TRBV19; a weak D match, TRBD1 (6 bases). CDR3 loop: CASKRGSPGNTEAFF. The CDR3 DNA follows: TGTGCCAGTAAAAGGGGGTCGCCTGGGAACACTGAAGCTTTCTTT. Full variable domain (outside the CDR3, taken from reference TRBV19 and TRBJ1-1): DGGITQSPKYLFRKEGQNVTLSCEQNLNHDAMYWYRQDPGQGLRLIYYSQIVNDFQKGDIAEGYSVSREKKESFPLTVTSAQKNPTAFYLCASKRGSPGNTEAFFGQGTRLTVV.